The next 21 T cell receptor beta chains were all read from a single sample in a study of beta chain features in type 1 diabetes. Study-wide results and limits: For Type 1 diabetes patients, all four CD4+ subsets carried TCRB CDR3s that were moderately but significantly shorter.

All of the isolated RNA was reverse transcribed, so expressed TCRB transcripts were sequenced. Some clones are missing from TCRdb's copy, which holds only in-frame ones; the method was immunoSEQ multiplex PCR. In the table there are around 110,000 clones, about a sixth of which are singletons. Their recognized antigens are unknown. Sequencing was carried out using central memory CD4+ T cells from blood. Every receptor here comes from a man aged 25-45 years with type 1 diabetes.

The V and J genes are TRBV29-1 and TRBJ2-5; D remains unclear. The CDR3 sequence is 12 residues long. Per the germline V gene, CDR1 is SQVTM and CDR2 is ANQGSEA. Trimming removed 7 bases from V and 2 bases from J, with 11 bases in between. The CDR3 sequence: CSAERAQETQYF. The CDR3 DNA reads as TGCAGCGCCGAAAGGGCTCAAGAGACCCAGTACTTC.

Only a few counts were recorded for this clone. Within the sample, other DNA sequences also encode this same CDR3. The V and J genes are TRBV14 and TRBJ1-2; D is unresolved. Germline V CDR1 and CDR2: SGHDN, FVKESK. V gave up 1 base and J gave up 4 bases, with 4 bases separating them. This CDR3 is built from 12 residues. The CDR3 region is CASSQGVYGYTF. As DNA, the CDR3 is TGTGCCAGCAGCCAAGGGGTCTATGGCTACACCTTC. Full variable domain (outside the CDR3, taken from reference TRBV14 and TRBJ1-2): EAGVTQFPSHSVIEKGQTVTLRCDPISGHDNLYWYRRVMGKEIKFLLHFVKESKQDESGMPNNRFLAERTGGTYSTLKVQPAELEDSGVYFCASSQGVYGYTFGSGTRLTVV.

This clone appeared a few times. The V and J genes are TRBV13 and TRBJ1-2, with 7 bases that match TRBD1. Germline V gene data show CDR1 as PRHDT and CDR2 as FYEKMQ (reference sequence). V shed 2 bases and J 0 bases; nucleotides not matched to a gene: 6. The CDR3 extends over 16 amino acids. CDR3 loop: CASSLSLGQTNYGYTF. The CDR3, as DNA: TGTGCCAGCAGCTTAAGTTTGGGACAGACTAACTATGGCTACACCTTC.

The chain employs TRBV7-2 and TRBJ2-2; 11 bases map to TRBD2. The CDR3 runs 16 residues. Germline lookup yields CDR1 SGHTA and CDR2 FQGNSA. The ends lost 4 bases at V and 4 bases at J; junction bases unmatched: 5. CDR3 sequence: CASSSTSGGLTGELFF. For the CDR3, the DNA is TGTGCCAGCAGCTCAACTAGCGGGGGCCTCACCGGGGAGCTGTTTTTT.

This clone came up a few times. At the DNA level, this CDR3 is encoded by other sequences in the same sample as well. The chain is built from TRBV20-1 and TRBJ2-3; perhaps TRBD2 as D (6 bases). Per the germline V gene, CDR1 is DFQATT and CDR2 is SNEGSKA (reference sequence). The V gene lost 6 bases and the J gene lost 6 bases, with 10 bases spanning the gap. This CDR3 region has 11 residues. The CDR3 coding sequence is TGCAGTGCGAGGGCGGGGGATACGCAGTATTTT. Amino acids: CSARAGDTQYF.

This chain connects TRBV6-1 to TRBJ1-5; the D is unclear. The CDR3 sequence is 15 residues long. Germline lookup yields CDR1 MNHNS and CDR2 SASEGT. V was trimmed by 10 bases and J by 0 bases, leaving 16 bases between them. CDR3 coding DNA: TGTGCCACGTCCCTACGACACCCTAGCAATCAGCCCCAGCATTTT. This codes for CATSLRHPSNQPQHF.

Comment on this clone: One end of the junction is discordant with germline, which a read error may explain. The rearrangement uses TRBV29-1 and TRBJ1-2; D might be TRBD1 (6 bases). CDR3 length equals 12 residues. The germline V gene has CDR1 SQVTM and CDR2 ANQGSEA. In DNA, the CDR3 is TGCAGCGGTGAATCGGGGGGGCTTGGCTACACCTTC. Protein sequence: CSGESGGLGYTF. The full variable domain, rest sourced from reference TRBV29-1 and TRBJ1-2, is SAVISQKPSRDICQRGTSLTIQCQVDSQVTMMFWYRQQPGQSLTLIATANQGSEATYESGFVIDKFPISRPNLTFSTLTVSNMSPEDSSIYLCSGESGGLGYTFGSGTRLTVV.

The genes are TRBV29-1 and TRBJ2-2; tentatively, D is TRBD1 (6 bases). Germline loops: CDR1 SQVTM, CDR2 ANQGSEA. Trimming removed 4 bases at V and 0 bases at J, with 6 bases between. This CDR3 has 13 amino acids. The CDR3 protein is CSVGTANTGELFF. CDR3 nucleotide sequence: TGCAGCGTTGGGACAGCGAACACCGGGGAGCTGTTTTTT.

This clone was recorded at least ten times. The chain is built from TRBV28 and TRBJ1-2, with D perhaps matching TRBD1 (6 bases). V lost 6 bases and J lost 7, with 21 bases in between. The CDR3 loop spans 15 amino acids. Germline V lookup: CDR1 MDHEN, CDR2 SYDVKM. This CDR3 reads CASRPPWGQFSGYTF. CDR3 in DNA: TGTGCCAGCAGGCCGCCCTGGGGGCAGTTTAGTGGCTACACCTTC.

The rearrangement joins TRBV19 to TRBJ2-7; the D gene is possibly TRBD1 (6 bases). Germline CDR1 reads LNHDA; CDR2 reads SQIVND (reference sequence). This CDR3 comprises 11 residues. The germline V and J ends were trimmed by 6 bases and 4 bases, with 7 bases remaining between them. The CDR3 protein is CASRQGYEQYF. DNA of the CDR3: TGTGCCAGTAGACAGGGATACGAGCAGTACTTC. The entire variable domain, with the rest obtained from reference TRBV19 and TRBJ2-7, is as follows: DGGITQSPKYLFRKEGQNVTLSCEQNLNHDAMYWYRQDPGQGLRLIYYSQIVNDFQKGDIAEGYSVSREKKESFPLTVTSAQKNPTAFYLCASRQGYEQYFGPGTRLTVT.

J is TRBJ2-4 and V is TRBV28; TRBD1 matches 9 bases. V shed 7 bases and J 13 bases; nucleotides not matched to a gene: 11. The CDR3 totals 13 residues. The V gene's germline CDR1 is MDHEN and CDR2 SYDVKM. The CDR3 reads CASTMRDRAQQYF. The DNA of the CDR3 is TGTGCCAGCACCATGCGGGACAGGGCCCAGCAGTACTTC. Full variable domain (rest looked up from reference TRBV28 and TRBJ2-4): DVKVTQSSRYLVKRTGEKVFLECVQDMDHENMFWYRQDPGLGLRLIYFSYDVKMKEKGDIPEGYSVSREKKERFSLILESASTNQTSMYLCASTMRDRAQQYFGAGTRLSVL.

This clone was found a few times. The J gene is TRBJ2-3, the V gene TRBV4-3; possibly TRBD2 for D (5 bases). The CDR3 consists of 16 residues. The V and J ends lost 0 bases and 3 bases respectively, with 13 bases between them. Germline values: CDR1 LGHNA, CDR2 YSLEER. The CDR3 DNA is TGCGCCAGCAGCCAAGATACAGCTAGCCAGACAGATACGCAGTATTTT. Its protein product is CASSQDTASQTDTQYF.

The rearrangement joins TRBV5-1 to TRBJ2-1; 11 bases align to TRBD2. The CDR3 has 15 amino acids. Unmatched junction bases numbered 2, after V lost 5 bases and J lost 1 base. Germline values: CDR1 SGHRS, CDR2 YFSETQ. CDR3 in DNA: TGCGCCAGCAGTCGACTAGCGGGGTCCTACAATGAGCAGTTCTTC. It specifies CASSRLAGSYNEQFF.

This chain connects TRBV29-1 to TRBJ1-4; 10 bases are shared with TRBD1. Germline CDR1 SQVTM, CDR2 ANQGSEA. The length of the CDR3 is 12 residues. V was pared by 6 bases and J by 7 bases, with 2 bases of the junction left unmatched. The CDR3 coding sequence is TGCAGCGTCCGGGACAGGGGTGAAAAACTGTTTTTT. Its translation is CSVRDRGEKLFF.

Written as DNA, the CDR3 is TGCGCCAGCAGCTCCTCTGGGACAGAGAATTCACCCCTCCACTTT. It encodes CASSSSGTENSPLHF. The J gene is TRBJ1-6, the V gene TRBV5-1; 7 nucleotides agree with TRBD1. The CDR3 loop spans 15 amino acids. The germline V gene has CDR1 SGHRS and CDR2 YFSETQ. Losses at the gene ends were 3 bases for V and 7 bases for J; bases not matched to a gene: 7.

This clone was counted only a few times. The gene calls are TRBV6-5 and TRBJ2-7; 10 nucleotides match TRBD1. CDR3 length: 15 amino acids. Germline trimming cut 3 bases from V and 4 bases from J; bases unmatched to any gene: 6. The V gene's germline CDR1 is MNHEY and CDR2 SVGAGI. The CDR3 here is CASSYRDRGEYEQYF. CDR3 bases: TGTGCCAGCAGTTATCGGGACAGGGGTGAATACGAGCAGTACTTC.

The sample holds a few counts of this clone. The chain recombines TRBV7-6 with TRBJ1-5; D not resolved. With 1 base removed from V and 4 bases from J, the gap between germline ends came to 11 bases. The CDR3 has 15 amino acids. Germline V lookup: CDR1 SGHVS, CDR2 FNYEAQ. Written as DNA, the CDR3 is TGTGCCAGCAGCTTAGAGGCCGGGGTAAATCAGCCCCAGCATTTT. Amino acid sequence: CASSLEAGVNQPQHF.

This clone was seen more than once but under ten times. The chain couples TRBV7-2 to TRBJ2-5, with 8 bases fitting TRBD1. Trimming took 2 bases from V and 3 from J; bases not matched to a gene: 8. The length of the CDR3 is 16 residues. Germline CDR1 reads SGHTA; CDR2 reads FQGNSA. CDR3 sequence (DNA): TGTGCCAGCAGCTTACGATGGGGACAGGAAAAAGAGACCCAGTACTTC. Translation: CASSLRWGQEKETQYF.

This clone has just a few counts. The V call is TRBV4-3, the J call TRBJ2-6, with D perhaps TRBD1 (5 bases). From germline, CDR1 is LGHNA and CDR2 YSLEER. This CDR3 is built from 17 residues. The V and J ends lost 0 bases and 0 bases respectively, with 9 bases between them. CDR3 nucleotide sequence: TGCGCCAGCAGCCAAGAAGGGGCGCCCTCTGGGGCCAACGTCCTGACTTTC. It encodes CASSQEGAPSGANVLTF.

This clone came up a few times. The CDR3 loop reads CASSTGQGDQPQHF. Here the CDR3 DNA reads TGTGCCAGCAGTACGGGACAGGGGGATCAGCCCCAGCATTTT. This chain uses TRBV28 with TRBJ1-5, with 11 nucleotides matching TRBD1. V lost 5 bases and J lost 5; bases outside the gene matches: 2. The CDR3 sequence is 14 residues long. CDR1 MDHEN and CDR2 SYDVKM come from the germline V gene.

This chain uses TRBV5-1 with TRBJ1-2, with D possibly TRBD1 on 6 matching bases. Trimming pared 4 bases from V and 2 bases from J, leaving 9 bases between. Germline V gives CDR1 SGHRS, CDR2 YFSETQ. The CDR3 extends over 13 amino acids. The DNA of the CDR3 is TGCGCCAGCAGCGCCGGGACAAACTATGGCTACACCTTC. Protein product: CASSAGTNYGYTF.